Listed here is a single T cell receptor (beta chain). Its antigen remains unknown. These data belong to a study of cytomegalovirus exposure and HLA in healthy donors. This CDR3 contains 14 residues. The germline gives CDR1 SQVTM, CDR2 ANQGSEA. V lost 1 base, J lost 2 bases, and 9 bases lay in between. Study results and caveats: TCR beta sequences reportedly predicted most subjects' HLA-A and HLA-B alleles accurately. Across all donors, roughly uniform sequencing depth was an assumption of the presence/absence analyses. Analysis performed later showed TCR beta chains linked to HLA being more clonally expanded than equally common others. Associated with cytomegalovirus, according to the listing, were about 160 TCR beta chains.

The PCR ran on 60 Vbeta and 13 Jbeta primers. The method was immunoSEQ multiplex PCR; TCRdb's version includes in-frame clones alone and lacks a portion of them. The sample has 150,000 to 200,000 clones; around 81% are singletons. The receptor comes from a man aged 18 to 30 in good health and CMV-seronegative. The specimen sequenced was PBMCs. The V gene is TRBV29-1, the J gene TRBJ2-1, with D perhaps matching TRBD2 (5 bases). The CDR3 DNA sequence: TGCAGCGTTGAAGGTCTAGCTGCCTACAATGAGCAGTTCTTC. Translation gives CSVEGLAAYNEQFF.